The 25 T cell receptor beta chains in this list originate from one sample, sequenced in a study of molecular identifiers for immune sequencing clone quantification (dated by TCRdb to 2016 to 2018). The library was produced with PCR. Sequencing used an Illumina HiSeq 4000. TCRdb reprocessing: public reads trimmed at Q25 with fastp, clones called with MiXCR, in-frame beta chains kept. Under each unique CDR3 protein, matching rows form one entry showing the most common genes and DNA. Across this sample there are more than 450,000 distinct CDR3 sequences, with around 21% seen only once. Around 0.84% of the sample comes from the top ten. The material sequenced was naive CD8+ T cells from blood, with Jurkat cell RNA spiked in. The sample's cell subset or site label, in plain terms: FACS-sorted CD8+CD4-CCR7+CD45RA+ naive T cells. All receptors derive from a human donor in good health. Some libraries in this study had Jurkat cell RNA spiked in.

CDR3 sequence: CASSHLVATPSPFF. The CDR3 nucleotides read TGTGCCAGCAGTCATCTAGTAGCGACTCCCTCGCCGTTCTTC. The chain has TRBV6-5 and TRBJ2-1, with D possibly matching TRBD2 (5 bases). The germline V gene has CDR1 MNHEY and CDR2 SVGAGI. Trimming shortened V by 5 bases and J by 15 bases, and 23 bases separated the two germline ends. This CDR3 comprises 14 residues.

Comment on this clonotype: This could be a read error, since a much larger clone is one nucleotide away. The CDR3 protein is CASSIAGDTEAFF. The DNA of the CDR3 is TGTGCCAGCAGCATAGCAGGGGACACTGAAGCTTTCTTT. The chain combines TRBV7-9 with TRBJ1-1, with D possibly TRBD1 on 6 matching bases. Germline CDR1 reads SEHNR; CDR2 reads FQNEAQ (reference sequence). This CDR3 spans 13 amino acids.

The CDR3 region is CASSDVRRNTEAFF. DNA for the CDR3: TGTGCCAGCAGTGATGTCAGGAGGAACACTGAAGCTTTCTTT. This chain links TRBV2 with TRBJ1-1, with D unclear. The CDR3 is 14 residues long. Germline CDR1 SNHLY, CDR2 FYNNEI. The V gene lost 3 bases and the J gene lost 1 base, with 9 bases spanning the gap. Full variable domain (remainder filled in from reference TRBV2 and TRBJ1-1): EPEVTQTPSHQVTQMGQEVILRCVPISNHLYFYWYRQILGQKVEFLVSFYNNEISEKSEIFDDQFSVERPDGSNFTLKIRSTKLEDSAMYFCASSDVRRNTEAFFGQGTRLTVV.

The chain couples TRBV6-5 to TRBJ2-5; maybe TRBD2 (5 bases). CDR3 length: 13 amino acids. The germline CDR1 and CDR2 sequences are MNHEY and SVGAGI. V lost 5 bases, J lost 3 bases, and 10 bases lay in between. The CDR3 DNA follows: TGTGCCAGCAGTAACGGGATCGAAGAGACCCAGTACTTC. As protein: CASSNGIEETQYF.

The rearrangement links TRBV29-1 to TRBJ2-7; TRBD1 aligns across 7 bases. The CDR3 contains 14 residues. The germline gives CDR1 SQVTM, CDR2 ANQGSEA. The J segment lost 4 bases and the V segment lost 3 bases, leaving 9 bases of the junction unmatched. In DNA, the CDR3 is TGCAGCGTTGAGGTACAGGGGAAGGTATACGAGCAGTACTTC. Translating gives CSVEVQGKVYEQYF.

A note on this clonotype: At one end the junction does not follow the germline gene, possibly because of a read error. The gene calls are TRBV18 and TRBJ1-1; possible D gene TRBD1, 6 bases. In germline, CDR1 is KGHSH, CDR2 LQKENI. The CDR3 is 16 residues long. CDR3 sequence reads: CASSPGGGLDRTEALF. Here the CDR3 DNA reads TGTGCCAGCTCTCCCGGGGGGGGGCTGGATAGAACTGAAGCTCTCTTT.

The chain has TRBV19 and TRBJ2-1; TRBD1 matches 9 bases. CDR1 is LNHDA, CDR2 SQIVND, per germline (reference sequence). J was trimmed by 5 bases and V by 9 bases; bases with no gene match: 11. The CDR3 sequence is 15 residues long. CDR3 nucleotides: TGTGCCAGCTCTATAGAGGACAGGGGCCACAATGAGCAGTTCTTC. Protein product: CASSIEDRGHNEQFF.

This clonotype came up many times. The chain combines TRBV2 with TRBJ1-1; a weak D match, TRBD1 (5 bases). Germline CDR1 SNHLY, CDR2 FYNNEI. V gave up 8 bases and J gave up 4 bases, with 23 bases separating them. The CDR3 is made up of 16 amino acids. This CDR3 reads CASGENVAAQGTEAFF. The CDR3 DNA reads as TGTGCCAGCGGGGAAAATGTAGCAGCGCAGGGCACTGAAGCTTTCTTT. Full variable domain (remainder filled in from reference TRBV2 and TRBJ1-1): EPEVTQTPSHQVTQMGQEVILRCVPISNHLYFYWYRQILGQKVEFLVSFYNNEISEKSEIFDDQFSVERPDGSNFTLKIRSTKLEDSAMYFCASGENVAAQGTEAFFGQGTRLTVV.

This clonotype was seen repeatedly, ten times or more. CDR3 protein: CSVESTANTEAFF. The CDR3 DNA reads TGCAGCGTTGAATCAACAGCGAACACTGAAGCTTTCTTT. The genes are TRBV29-1 and TRBJ1-1, with D uncertain. CDR1 is SQVTM, CDR2 ANQGSEA, per germline. V lost 2 bases to trimming and J lost 1 base, with 8 bases between them. The CDR3 is made up of 13 amino acids.

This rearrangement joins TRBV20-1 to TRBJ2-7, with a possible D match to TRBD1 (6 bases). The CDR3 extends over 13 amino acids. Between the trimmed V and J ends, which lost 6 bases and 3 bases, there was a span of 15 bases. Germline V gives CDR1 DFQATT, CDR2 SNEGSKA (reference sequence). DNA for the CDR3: TGCAGTGCCCGAAACACAGGGTACTACGAGCAGTACTTC. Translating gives CSARNTGYYEQYF.

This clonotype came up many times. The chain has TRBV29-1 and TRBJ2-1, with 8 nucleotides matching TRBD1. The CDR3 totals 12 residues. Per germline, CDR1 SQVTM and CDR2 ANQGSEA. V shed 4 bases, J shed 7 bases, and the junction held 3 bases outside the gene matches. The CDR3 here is CSVGQGMNEQFF. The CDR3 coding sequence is TGCAGCGTTGGACAGGGGATGAATGAGCAGTTCTTC.

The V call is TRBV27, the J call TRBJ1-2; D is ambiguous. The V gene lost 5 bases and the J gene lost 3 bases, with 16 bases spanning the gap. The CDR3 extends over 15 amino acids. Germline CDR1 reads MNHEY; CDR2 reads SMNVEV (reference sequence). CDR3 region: CASSPHSSSYYGYTF. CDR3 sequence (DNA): TGTGCCAGCAGTCCTCACAGTTCTTCGTACTATGGCTACACCTTC.

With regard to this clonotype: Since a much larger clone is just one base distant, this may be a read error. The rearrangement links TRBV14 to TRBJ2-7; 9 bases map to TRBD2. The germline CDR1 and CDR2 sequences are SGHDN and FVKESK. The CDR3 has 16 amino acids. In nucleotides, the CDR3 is TGTGCCAGCAGCCCCACTTGGCGGGGGGGCCTGTACGGGCAGTACTTC. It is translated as CASSPTWRGGLYGQYF.

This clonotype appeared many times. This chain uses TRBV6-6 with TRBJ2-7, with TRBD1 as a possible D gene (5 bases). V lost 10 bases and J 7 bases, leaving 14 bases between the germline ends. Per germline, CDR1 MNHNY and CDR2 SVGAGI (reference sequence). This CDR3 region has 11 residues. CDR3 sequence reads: CATVGVGEQYF. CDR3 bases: TGTGCCACCGTAGGGGTTGGGGAGCAGTACTTC.

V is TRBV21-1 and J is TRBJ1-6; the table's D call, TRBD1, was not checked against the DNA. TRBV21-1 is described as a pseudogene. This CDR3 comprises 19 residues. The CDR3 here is CASSKGATGEISYNSPLHF. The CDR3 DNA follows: TGTGCCAGCAGCAAAGGAGCGACAGGGGAAATCTCCTATAATTCACCCCTCCACTTT.

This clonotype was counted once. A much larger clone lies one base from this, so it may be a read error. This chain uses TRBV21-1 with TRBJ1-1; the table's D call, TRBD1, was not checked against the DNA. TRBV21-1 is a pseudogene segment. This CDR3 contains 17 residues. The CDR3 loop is CASSKWRGHKLNTEAFF. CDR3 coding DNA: TGTGCCAGCAGCAAATGGAGGGGGCACAAATTGAACACTGAAGCTTTCTTT.

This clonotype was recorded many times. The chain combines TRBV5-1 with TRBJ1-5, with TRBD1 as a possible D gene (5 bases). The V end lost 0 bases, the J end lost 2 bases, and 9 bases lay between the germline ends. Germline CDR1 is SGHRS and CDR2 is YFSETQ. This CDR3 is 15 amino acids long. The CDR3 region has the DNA TGCGCCAGCAGCTTGGGGGGGGTTGGCAATCAGCCCCAGCATTTT. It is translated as CASSLGGVGNQPQHF.

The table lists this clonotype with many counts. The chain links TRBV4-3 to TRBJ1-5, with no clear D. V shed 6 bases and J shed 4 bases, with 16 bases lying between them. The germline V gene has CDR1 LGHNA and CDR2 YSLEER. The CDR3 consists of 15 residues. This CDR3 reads CASRDSFASNQPQHF. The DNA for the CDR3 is TGCGCCAGCAGAGATAGTTTCGCCAGTAATCAGCCCCAGCATTTT.

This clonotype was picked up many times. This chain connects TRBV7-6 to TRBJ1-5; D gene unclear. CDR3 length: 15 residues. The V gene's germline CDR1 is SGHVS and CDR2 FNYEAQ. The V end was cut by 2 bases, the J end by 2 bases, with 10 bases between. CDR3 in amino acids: CASSLSEVGNQPQHF. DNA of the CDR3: TGTGCCAGCAGCTTAAGTGAAGTGGGCAATCAGCCCCAGCATTTT.

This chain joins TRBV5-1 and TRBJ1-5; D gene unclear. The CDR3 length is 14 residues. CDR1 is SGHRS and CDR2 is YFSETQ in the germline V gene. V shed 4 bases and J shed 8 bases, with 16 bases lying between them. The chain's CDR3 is CASSPRSPVEPQHF. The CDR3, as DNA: TGCGCCAGCAGCCCCAGGTCACCTGTCGAGCCCCAGCATTTT.

The CDR3 nucleotides are TGTGCCAGCAGTTTCAGGGGGCGGTTGAACACTGAAGCTTTCTTT. Amino acids: CASSFRGRLNTEAFF. V usage is TRBV28 and J usage is TRBJ1-1; 8 nucleotides line up with TRBD1. The junction had 3 bases not matched to a gene; V was cut back by 3 bases and J by 0 bases. The germline V gene encodes CDR1 MDHEN and CDR2 SYDVKM. This CDR3 region has 15 residues.

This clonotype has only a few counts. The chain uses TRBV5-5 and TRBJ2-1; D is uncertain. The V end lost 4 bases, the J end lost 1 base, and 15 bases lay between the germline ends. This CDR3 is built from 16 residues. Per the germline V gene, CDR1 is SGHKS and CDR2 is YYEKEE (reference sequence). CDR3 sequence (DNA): TGTGCCAGCAGCCCCGACGCGCGACGATCCTACAATGAGCAGTTCTTC. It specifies CASSPDARRSYNEQFF. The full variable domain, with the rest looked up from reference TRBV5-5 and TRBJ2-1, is DAGVTQSPTHLIKTRGQQVTLRCSPISGHKSVSWYQQVLGQGPQFIFQYYEKEERGRGNFPDRFSARQFPNYSSELNVNALLLGDSALYLCASSPDARRSYNEQFFGPGTRLTVL.

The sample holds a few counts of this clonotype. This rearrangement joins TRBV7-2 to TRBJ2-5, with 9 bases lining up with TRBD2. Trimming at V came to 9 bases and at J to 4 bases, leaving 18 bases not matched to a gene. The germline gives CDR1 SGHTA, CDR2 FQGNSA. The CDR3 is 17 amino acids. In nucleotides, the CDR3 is TGTGCCAGTATAGGGGGACTAGCTGGCCGGTTTCCAGAGACCCAGTACTTC. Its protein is CASIGGLAGRFPETQYF.

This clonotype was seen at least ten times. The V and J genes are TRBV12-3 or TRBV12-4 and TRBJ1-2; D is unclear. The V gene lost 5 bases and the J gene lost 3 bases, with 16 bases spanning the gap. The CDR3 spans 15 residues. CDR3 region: CASSTDGFGDYGYTF. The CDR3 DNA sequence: TGTGCCAGCAGTACGGACGGGTTCGGGGACTATGGCTACACCTTC.

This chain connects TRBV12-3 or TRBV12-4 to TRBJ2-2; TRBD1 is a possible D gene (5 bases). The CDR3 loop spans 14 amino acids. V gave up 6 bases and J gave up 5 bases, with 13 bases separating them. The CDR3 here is CASRPDSITGELFF. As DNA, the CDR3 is TGTGCCAGCAGACCCGACAGTATTACCGGGGAGCTGTTTTTT.